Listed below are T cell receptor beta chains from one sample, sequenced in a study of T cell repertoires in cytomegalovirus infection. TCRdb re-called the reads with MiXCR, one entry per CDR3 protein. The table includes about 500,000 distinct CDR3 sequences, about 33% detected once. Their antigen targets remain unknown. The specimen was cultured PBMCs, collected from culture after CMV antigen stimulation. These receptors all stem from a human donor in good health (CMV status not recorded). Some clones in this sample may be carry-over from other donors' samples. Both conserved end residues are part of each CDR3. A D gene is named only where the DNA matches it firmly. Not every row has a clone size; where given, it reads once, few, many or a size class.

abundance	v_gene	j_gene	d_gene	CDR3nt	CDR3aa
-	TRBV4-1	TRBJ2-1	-	TGCGCCAGCAGCCTTCTGGGCCCGCGGATCGATGAGCAGTTCTTC	CASSLLGPRIDEQFF
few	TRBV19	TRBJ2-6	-	TGTGCCAGTAGGAGCTCCAGTTTATCTGGGGCCAACGTCCTGACTTTC	CASRSSSLSGANVLTF
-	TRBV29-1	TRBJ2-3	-	TGCAGCGTAGCACCGAGGGTAATTCCCACAGATACGCAGTATTTT	CSVAPRVIPTDTQYF
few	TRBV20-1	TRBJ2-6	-	TGCAGTGCTAAACAGGGGGGGAACGTCCTGACTTTC	CSAKQGGNVLTF
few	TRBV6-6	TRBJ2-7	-	TGTGCCAGCAGCCGCCTTCTATCCTCCTACGAGCAGTACTTC	CASSRLLSSYEQYF
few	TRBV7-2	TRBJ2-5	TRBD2	TGTGCCAGCAGCTTAACGATAGCGGGAGGGGAGACCCAGTACTTC	CASSLTIAGGETQYF
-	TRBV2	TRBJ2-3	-	TGTGCCAGCAGTGAAGCGGCAGTGGGTCCAGATACGCAGTATTTT	CASSEAAVGPDTQYF
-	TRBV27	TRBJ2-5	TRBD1	TGTGCCAGCAGTCCTCGGGGACAGCCTTGGGAGACCCAGTACTTC	CASSPRGQPWETQYF
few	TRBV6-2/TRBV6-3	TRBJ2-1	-	TGTGCCAGCAGTGCCCGACTAGTTCATGAGCAGTTCTTC	CASSARLVHEQFF
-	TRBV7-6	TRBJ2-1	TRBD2	TGTGCCAGCAGCCAGGGACTAGCGTCTTCCAATGAGCAGTTCTTC	CASSQGLASSNEQFF
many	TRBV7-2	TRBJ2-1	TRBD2	TGTGCCAGCAGCTCCCCGACTAGCGGGAGGGCCGAGTTCTACAATGAGCAGTTCTTC	CASSSPTSGRAEFYNEQFF
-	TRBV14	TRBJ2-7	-	TGTGCCAGCAGCCAAGATGAAGTGGAGTGGGAGCGAGCCGACGAGCAGTACTTC	CASSQDEVEWERADEQYF
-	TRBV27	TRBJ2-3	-	TGTGCCAGCTGGACAGGAGGGACCGGCACAGATACGCAGTATTTT	CASWTGGTGTDTQYF
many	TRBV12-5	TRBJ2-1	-	TGTGCTAGTGGTTTGTCACCGGGGAATGAGCAGTTCTTC	CASGLSPGNEQFF
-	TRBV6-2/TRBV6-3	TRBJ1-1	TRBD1	TGTGCCAGCAGTTGGTGGGACAGGGAAGCTTTCTTT	CASSWWDREAFF
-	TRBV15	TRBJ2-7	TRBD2	TGTGCCACCAGCAGAGATAAGGTAGCGGGAGGTCTATACGAGCAGTACTTC	CATSRDKVAGGLYEQYF
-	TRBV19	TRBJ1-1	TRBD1	TGTGCCAGTAAGTCAGGACAGGGGGCGAACACTGAAGCTTTCTTT	CASKSGQGANTEAFF
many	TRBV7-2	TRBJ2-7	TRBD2	TGTGCCAGCAGCTTGACTAGCGGCTACGAGCAGTACTTC	CASSLTSGYEQYF
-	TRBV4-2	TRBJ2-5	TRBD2	TGTGCCAGCAGCCAATTGGGGCTAGCGGGAGAAGAGACCCAGTACTTC	CASSQLGLAGEETQYF
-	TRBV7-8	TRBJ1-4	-	TGTGCCAGCAGCCCGACCTCCAGGACACCCAATGAAAAACTGTTTTTT	CASSPTSRTPNEKLFF
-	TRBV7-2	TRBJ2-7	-	TGTGCCAGCAGCCCTACCTCGGGATACGAGCAGTACTTC	CASSPTSGYEQYF
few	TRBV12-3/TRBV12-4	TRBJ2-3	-	TGTGCCAGCAGTTTAGTTCTAGACACAGATACGCAGTATTTT	CASSLVLDTDTQYF
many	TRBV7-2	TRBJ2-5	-	TGTGCCAGCAGCGCCGAGCTCCAAGAGACCCAGTACTTC	CASSAELQETQYF
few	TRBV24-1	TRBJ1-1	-	TGTGCCACCAGTGATTCCGGGACGGGGAACACTGAAGCTTTCTTT	CATSDSGTGNTEAFF
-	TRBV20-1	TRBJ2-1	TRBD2	TGCAGTGCTAGACAGTTAGCGGGAGGGCCCTACAATGAGCAGTTCTTC	CSARQLAGGPYNEQFF
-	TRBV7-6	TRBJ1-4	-	TGTGCCAGCAGCTTTACCGGGAGGGAAAAACTGTTTTTT	CASSFTGREKLFF
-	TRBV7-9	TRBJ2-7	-	TGTGCCAGCAGCTTGAACAGTGTCGAGCAGTACTTC	CASSLNSVEQYF
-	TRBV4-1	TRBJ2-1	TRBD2	TGCGCCAGCAGCCTGGAGCCCGGGACTAGCGCCTCCTACAATGAGCAGTTCTTC	CASSLEPGTSASYNEQFF
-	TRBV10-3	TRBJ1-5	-	TGTGCCATCAGTGCCGTTAGCAATCAGCCCCAGCATTTT	CAISAVSNQPQHF
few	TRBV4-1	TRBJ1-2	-	TGCGCCAGCAGCCAAATAACAGCTACTAACTATGGCTACACCTTC	CASSQITATNYGYTF
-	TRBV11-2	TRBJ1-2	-	TGTGCCAGCAGCAGTCTCAGGGATGGCTACACCTTC	CASSSLRDGYTF
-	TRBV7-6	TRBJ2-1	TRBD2	TGTGCCAGCAGCTCCGCGCCGGGGACTAGCGGGGGGAATGAGCAGTTCTTC	CASSSAPGTSGGNEQFF
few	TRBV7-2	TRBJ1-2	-	TGTGCCAGCAGCAAATCCAGAGAGAATAACTATGGCTACACCTTC	CASSKSRENNYGYTF
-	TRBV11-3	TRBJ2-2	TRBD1	TGTGCCAGCAGCCGCCGGGACAGGGGGACCGGGGAGCTGTTTTTT	CASSRRDRGTGELFF
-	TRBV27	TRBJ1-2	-	TGTGCCAGCAGTCAAGGACTGTCGGGCGGCTACACCTTC	CASSQGLSGGYTF
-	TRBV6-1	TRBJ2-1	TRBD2	TGTGCCAGCGCGGGTTCAATGTTCGGCCTAGCGGGAGCCACGGGGAATGAGCAGTTCTTC	CASAGSMFGLAGATGNEQFF
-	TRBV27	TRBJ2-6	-	TGTGCCAGCAGTTCCCGGGGCGGAGGGGCCAACGTCCTGACTTTC	CASSSRGGGANVLTF
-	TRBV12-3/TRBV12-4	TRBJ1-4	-	TGTGCCAGCAGCGACAGTAATGAAAAACTGTTTTTT	CASSDSNEKLFF
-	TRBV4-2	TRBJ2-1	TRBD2	TGTGCCAGCAGCCAAGATCTTGGTCCTGGAGCGGGAGTCGATGAGCAGTTCTTC	CASSQDLGPGAGVDEQFF
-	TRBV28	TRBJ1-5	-	TGTGCCAGCAACCTTTCCGGGAGTCACAATCAGCCCCAGCATTTT	CASNLSGSHNQPQHF
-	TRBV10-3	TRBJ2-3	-	TGTGCCATCAGTCCCCGGGACCTCACAGATACGCAGTATTTT	CAISPRDLTDTQYF
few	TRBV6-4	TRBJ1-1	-	TGTGCCAGCAGCGTAGAAGAGAACACTGAAGCTTTCTTT	CASSVEENTEAFF
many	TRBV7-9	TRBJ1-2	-	TGTGCCAGCAGCCCAGGGACTCTCGTGGACTATGGCTACACCTTC	CASSPGTLVDYGYTF
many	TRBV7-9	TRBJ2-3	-	TGTGCCAGCAGCTTAGCGGTCGGGTTCAGCACAGATACGCAGTATTTT	CASSLAVGFSTDTQYF
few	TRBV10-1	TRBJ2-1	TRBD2	TGCGCCAGCAGTGGAGGGACTAGGTGGGATGAGCAGTTCTTC	CASSGGTRWDEQFF
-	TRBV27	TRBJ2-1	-	TGTGCCAGCAGTACAATAGCGGAGTCATTAATCAGTATTGCAGAGCAGTTCTTC	CASSTIAESLISIAEQFF
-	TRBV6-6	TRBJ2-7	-	TGTGCCAGCAGGACCGGGACGGCGAACTCCTACGAGCAGTACTTC	CASRTGTANSYEQYF
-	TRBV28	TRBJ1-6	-	TGTGCCAGCAGTAGCGGACAGTCCAGGTCACCCCTCCACTTT	CASSSGQSRSPLHF
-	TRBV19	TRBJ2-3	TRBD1	TGTGCCAGTAGCCGATCAGGGGGCGCGGAGTCAGATACGCAGTATTTT	CASSRSGGAESDTQYF
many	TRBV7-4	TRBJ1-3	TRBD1	TGTGCCAGCAGCTCTACTCGGGACAGTTTGCATGGAAACACCATATATTTT	CASSSTRDSLHGNTIYF
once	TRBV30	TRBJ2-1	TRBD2	TGTGCCTGGAGTGTATCGGCGGGAGGGTCTAATGAGCAGTTCTTC	CAWSVSAGGSNEQFF
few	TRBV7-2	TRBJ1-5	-	TGTGCCAGCAGCCTACAGATTGATCAGCCCCAGCATTTT	CASSLQIDQPQHF
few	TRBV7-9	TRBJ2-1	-	TGTGCCAGCTGGGTCGAAAAGTACTATGAGCAGTTCTTC	CASWVEKYYEQFF
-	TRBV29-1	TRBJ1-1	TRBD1	TGCAGCGTTGTGGGACAGCCTAACACTGAAGCTTTCTTT	CSVVGQPNTEAFF
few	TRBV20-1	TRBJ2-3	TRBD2	TGCAGTGCTTTTAGCGGGAGTCCTTCAGATACGCAGTATTTT	CSAFSGSPSDTQYF